Listed below are T cell receptor beta chains from one sample, sequenced in a study of blood T cell repertoires in COVID-19. Sequencing used immunoSEQ multiplex PCR; TCRdb keeps in-frame clones, though not all of them. Seen here are more than 10,000 clones, almost 90% observed once, and the top ten hold about 20%. Sequenced sample: peripheral blood. The receptors come from a human donor with active COVID-19. The donor label of this sample is uncertain. Both conserved end residues are part of each CDR3. Fields, in order: D gene, CDR3 length, V gene, clone size, J gene, CDR3 DNA, CDR3 protein. The D gene is left open where the match is weak. Where a row states a size, it is once, few, many or the class of an expanded clone; other rows omit it.

TRBD1	15	TRBV18	NA	TRBJ2-6	TGTGCCAGCTCACCGGGACAGGGCATGGCCAACGTCCTGACTTTC	CASSPGQGMANVLTF
NA	13	TRBV30	NA	TRBJ1-2	TGTGCCTGGAGTGTACACAATGGAGTTGGCTACACCTTC	CAWSVHNGVGYTF
NA	17	TRBV2	NA	TRBJ1-2	TGTGCCAGCAGTGCCATAGACGATCCGACAGCCGGCTATGGCTACACCTTC	CASSAIDDPTAGYGYTF
NA	12	TRBV7-9	NA	TRBJ2-3	TGTGCCAGCGGGGCGATAATAGATACGCAGTATTTT	CASGAIIDTQYF
NA	13	TRBV28	NA	TRBJ2-7	TGTGCCAGCACCCACGGGTTCTCCTACGAGCAGTACTTC	CASTHGFSYEQYF
NA	15	TRBV28	NA	TRBJ2-4	TGTGCCAGCAGTTTCGGCGGACTAGCCAAAAACATTCAGTACTTC	CASSFGGLAKNIQYF
NA	15	TRBV20-1	NA	TRBJ2-3	TGCAGTGCTAGTTTGTCTTCCTTCGGCACAGATACGCAGTATTTT	CSASLSSFGTDTQYF
TRBD2	16	TRBV5-6	NA	TRBJ2-2	TGTGCCAGCAGCCGTAGCGGGGGCCTAGTTACCGGGGAGCTGTTTTTT	CASSRSGGLVTGELFF
NA	15	TRBV27	NA	TRBJ2-7	TGTGCCAGCAGTTTACTTAGCGGCCCCGGCGACGAGCAGTACTTC	CASSLLSGPGDEQYF
TRBD1	17	TRBV28	NA	TRBJ1-1	TGTGCCAGCAGTTCCTTTGGGGTGGACAGGGGGGCCACTGAAGCTTTCTTT	CASSSFGVDRGATEAFF
NA	15	TRBV5-1	NA	TRBJ2-2	TGCGCCAGCACCGCGCTAGGGGATGGAACCGGGGAGCTGTTTTTT	CASTALGDGTGELFF
TRBD1	18	TRBV9	NA	TRBJ1-4	TGTGCCAGCAGCGCCCGACCGGGACAGGGGACTACTAATGAAAAACTGTTTTTT	CASSARPGQGTTNEKLFF
NA	14	TRBV5-5	NA	TRBJ1-2	TGTGCCAGCAGCTTGCGGGGGGGTAACTATGGCTACACCTTC	CASSLRGGNYGYTF
NA	15	TRBV19	NA	TRBJ1-4	TGTGCCAGTAGTACCTCCGCGGTGGCTAATGAAAAACTGTTTTTT	CASSTSAVANEKLFF
TRBD1	15	TRBV7-3	NA	TRBJ2-5	TGTGCCAGCAGCTTAATAGGGGGCGCTCGTGAGACCCAGTACTTC	CASSLIGGARETQYF
TRBD2	16	TRBV5-4	NA	TRBJ2-5	TGTGCCAGCAGCTCGGAGGGACTAGCGGGGAAAGAGACCCAGTACTTC	CASSSEGLAGKETQYF
TRBD2	21	TRBV12-5	NA	TRBJ2-1	TGTGCTAGTGGTTCCTATGTGTATCTCCCTCTAGCGGGGGGCTGGTACAATGAGCAGTTCTTC	CASGSYVYLPLAGGWYNEQFF
NA	13	TRBV2	NA	TRBJ2-1	TGTGCCAGCAGTGAATATCTTAGGGGGGGGCAGTTCTTC	CASSEYLRGGQFF
TRBD2	15	TRBV3-1/TRBV3-2	NA	TRBJ2-2	TGTGCCAGCAGCCAAGATGGGACTAGCCCCGGGGAGCTGTTTTTT	CASSQDGTSPGELFF
NA	13	TRBV27	NA	TRBJ1-6	TGTGCCAGCAGTCGTTCTTCTAATTCACCCCTCCACTTT	CASSRSSNSPLHF
NA	15	TRBV10-3	NA	TRBJ1-1	TGTGCCATCAGTGTCCTGGGGGGGGAGGACACTGAAGCTTTCTTT	CAISVLGGEDTEAFF
NA	14	TRBV4-1	NA	TRBJ2-1	TGCGCCAGCAGAGCCAGCGGGCCCTACAATGAGCAGTTCTTC	CASRASGPYNEQFF
NA	12	TRBV19	once	TRBJ1-3	TGTGCCAGTAGTCGGAGTGGAAACACCATATATTTT	CASSRSGNTIYF
NA	13	TRBV3-1/TRBV3-2	NA	TRBJ2-3	TGTGCCAGCAGCCAAGATATCACGGGTACGCAGTATTTT	CASSQDITGTQYF
NA	12	TRBV3-1/TRBV3-2	once	TRBJ2-3	TGTGCCAGCAGCCCAAATAGGGGTACGCAGTATTTT	CASSPNRGTQYF
TRBD2	17	TRBV3-1/TRBV3-2	NA	TRBJ2-1	TGTGCCAGCAGCCCCCCGGGACTAGCGGGATCTTACAATGAGCAGTTCTTC	CASSPPGLAGSYNEQFF
NA	15	TRBV7-8	NA	TRBJ1-3	TGTGCCAGCAGCGCCTGGGGAGGCTCTGGAAACACCATATATTTT	CASSAWGGSGNTIYF
TRBD2	14	TRBV6-5	NA	TRBJ2-3	TGTGCCAGCAGGTATAGCGGGGGCACAGATACGCAGTATTTT	CASRYSGGTDTQYF
TRBD2	17	TRBV4-1	NA	TRBJ2-5	TGCGCCAGCAGCCAAGTCGCCCTAGCGGGGGGGAGAGAGACCCAGTACTTC	CASSQVALAGGRETQYF
NA	15	TRBV5-6	NA	TRBJ1-2	TGTGCCAGCAGCTACCAAACAGGAAGCCGGTATGGCTACACCTTC	CASSYQTGSRYGYTF
NA	15	TRBV7-2	NA	TRBJ2-2	TGTGCCAGCAGCTTAGGAAGGCTAGCCACCGGGGAGCTGTTTTTT	CASSLGRLATGELFF
NA	14	TRBV25-1	once	TRBJ2-7	TGTGCCAGCAGTCCCTTTCGACTTCCGTTCGAGCAGTACTTC	CASSPFRLPFEQYF
TRBD2	14	TRBV5-1	NA	TRBJ2-7	TGCGCCAGCAGCAACGGACTAGCGGGGCTCCGGCAGTACTTC	CASSNGLAGLRQYF
NA	15	TRBV9	NA	TRBJ2-5	TGTGCCAGCAGCGTAGTGGGTCAGGGCGACGAGACCCAGTACTTC	CASSVVGQGDETQYF
NA	13	TRBV11-3	NA	TRBJ2-1	TGTGCCAGCAGCCTAATAAGGGAGCATGAGCAGTTCTTC	CASSLIREHEQFF
TRBD2	15	TRBV4-3	NA	TRBJ2-3	TGCGCCAGCAGCCAGGGACTAGCGGGGGTAGATACGCAGTATTTT	CASSQGLAGVDTQYF
TRBD1	18	TRBV5-4	NA	TRBJ1-1	TGTGCCAGCAGCTGGGGGTATATAACGACAGGGCGGAACACTGAAGCTTTCTTT	CASSWGYITTGRNTEAFF
NA	15	TRBV7-9	NA	TRBJ1-1	TGTGCCAGCAGCTTAGGGCAGGGGATGTACACTGAAGCTTTCTTT	CASSLGQGMYTEAFF
TRBD1	17	TRBV6-1	NA	TRBJ2-4	TGTGCCAGCAGTGAATCCCGGGACAGACTAGCCAAAAACATTCAGTACTTC	CASSESRDRLAKNIQYF
TRBD1	15	TRBV5-6	NA	TRBJ1-1	TGTGCCAGCAGCTCCTATGACAGGGGGGACACTGAAGCTTTCTTT	CASSSYDRGDTEAFF
TRBD2	16	TRBV10-3	once	TRBJ2-6	TGTGCCATCAGCCCGGGGGGGCCATCTGGGGCCAACGTCCTGACTTTC	CAISPGGPSGANVLTF
TRBD2	16	TRBV7-3	NA	TRBJ2-1	TGTGCCAGCAGCCCAAACTCAGCGGGGCTGAGGAATGAGCAGTTCTTC	CASSPNSAGLRNEQFF
NA	15	TRBV4-2	NA	TRBJ1-6	TGTGCCAGCAGCCAAGGTGGGCAGGGGAATTCACCCCTCCACTTT	CASSQGGQGNSPLHF
TRBD2	15	TRBV3-1/TRBV3-2	once	TRBJ2-3	TGTGCCAGCAGCCTCGGGGGGGCTGGCACAGATACGCAGTATTTT	CASSLGGAGTDTQYF
NA	13	TRBV7-8	NA	TRBJ1-2	TGTGCCAGCAGCTCTGGGGCCATGGACGGCTACACCTTC	CASSSGAMDGYTF
TRBD1	15	TRBV7-7	once	TRBJ2-3	TGTGCTAGCAGCCCACCGGGACAGGGGGTAGATACGCAGTATTTT	CASSPPGQGVDTQYF
NA	15	TRBV4-3	NA	TRBJ2-3	TGCGCCAGCAGCCAGGCCGGGACTTTGGGAGATACGCAGTATTTT	CASSQAGTLGDTQYF
NA	15	TRBV12-2	NA	TRBJ1-2	TGTGCAAGTCGCTCCCGGGACACGGTGCTTCGTGGCTACACCTTC	CASRSRDTVLRGYTF
NA	14	TRBV11-2	NA	TRBJ2-7	TGTGCCAGCAGCTTACGGGGGAACTACTACGAGCAGTACTTC	CASSLRGNYYEQYF
NA	15	TRBV2	NA	TRBJ2-2	TGTGCCAGCAAGGCCGCAGGGAAGAACACCGGGGAGCTGTTTTTT	CASKAAGKNTGELFF
NA	12	TRBV27	NA	TRBJ1-4	TGTGCCAGCAGTCTCCTCGGGGAAAAACTGTTTTTT	CASSLLGEKLFF
NA	15	TRBV4-2	NA	TRBJ1-1	TGTGCCAGCAGCCAAGATGATGGGGCGAGCACAGAAGCTTTCTTT	CASSQDDGASTEAFF
NA	14	TRBV9	NA	TRBJ2-2	TGTGCCAGCAGCTTGTTAACGAACACCGGGGAGCTGTTTTTT	CASSLLTNTGELFF
NA	17	TRBV4-1	NA	TRBJ1-1	TGCGCCAGCAGCCCCGTTATCAGATCGACGGGGAACACTGAAGCTTTCTTT	CASSPVIRSTGNTEAFF
TRBD1	14	TRBV4-1	NA	TRBJ1-2	TGCGCCAGCAGCCGAGAACAGGGGATCGCCCGCCACACCTTC	CASSREQGIARHTF
NA	13	TRBV24-1	NA	TRBJ1-2	TGTGCCACCAGTGATTTTCGAGGAAACGGCTACACCTTC	CATSDFRGNGYTF
NA	14	TRBV11-2	NA	TRBJ1-1	TGTGCCAGCAGCTTAGGCCCGGGGGGGACTGAAGCTTTCTTT	CASSLGPGGTEAFF
TRBD1	13	TRBV27	NA	TRBJ1-6	TGTGCCAGCAGTGCTAACAGGGGGTCACCCCTCCACTTT	CASSANRGSPLHF
TRBD2	14	TRBV6-5	NA	TRBJ2-3	TGTGCCAGCAGAGAGCGGGGGGGCTTCGATACGCAGTATTTT	CASRERGGFDTQYF
TRBD1	18	TRBV7-9	NA	TRBJ1-1	TGTGCCAGCAGCGCCAATCCGGGACAGGGCCAGGGAAACACTGAAGCTTTCTTT	CASSANPGQGQGNTEAFF